The 13 T cell receptor beta chains below come from one sample, sequenced in a study of cytomegalovirus exposure and HLA in healthy donors. The PCR employed 60 Vbeta primers together with 13 Jbeta primers. TCRdb's table, derived via immunoSEQ multiplex PCR, lists solely in-frame clones and lacks some. This table holds 100,000 or so clones, about 77% found once. The sequencing sample was made of PBMCs. The receptor set was obtained from a woman between 45 and 65 years old in good health and CMV-seropositive.

This chain connects TRBV2 to TRBJ2-2; TRBD2 aligns across 8 bases. The CDR3 is made up of 15 amino acids. J was trimmed by 6 bases and V by 8 bases; bases with no gene match: 11. Looked up from germline, CDR1 is SNHLY and CDR2 is FYNNEI. In DNA form, the CDR3 reads TGTGCCAGCTCCACGCGGCTAGCGGGCTCCGGGGAGCTGTTTTTT. The encoded protein is CASSTRLAGSGELFF.

The chain carries TRBV11-2 and TRBJ1-1; possible D gene TRBD1, 6 bases. The V end lost 5 bases, the J end lost 1 base, and 11 bases lay between the germline ends. Germline assignment: CDR1 SGHAT and CDR2 FQNNGV. CDR3 length: 14 amino acids. CDR3 in DNA: TGTGCCAGCAGCCTAATGACAGGGAACACTGAAGCTTTCTTT. This encodes CASSLMTGNTEAFF.

This clone was counted a few times. The chain joins TRBV15 to TRBJ1-2; D remains unclear. Per the germline V gene, CDR1 is LNHNV and CDR2 is YYDKDF (reference sequence). The CDR3 covers 15 residues. V was shortened by 0 bases and J by 2 bases, with 10 bases between the two germline ends. CDR3 protein: CATSRDLGLNYGYTF. CDR3 nucleotide sequence: TGTGCCACCAGCAGAGATTTGGGCCTCAACTATGGCTACACCTTC.

The CDR3 loop reads CASSKGGEAFF. DNA for the CDR3: TGTGCCAGTAGTAAAGGGGGTGAAGCTTTCTTT. This rearrangement joins TRBV19 to TRBJ1-1; TRBD1 might be the D (6 bases). The CDR3 is 11 amino acids. Germline lookup yields CDR1 LNHDA and CDR2 SQIVND (reference sequence). V gave up 4 bases and J gave up 7 bases, with 7 bases separating them.

V is TRBV5-5 and J is TRBJ2-7, with D perhaps matching TRBD2 (6 bases). The CDR3 is 13 residues long. CDR1 and CDR2 (germline): SGHKS, YYEKEE (reference sequence). Trimming left V 4 bases short and J 4 bases short, with 12 bases between. DNA for the CDR3: TGTGCCAGCAGCGCGGGAACTTTTTACGAGCAGTACTTC. Amino acid sequence: CASSAGTFYEQYF.

The V gene is TRBV7-3, the J gene TRBJ2-7, with 8 bases aligning to TRBD2. Per the germline V gene, CDR1 is SGHTA and CDR2 is FQGTGA. V lost 5 bases and J lost 2; bases outside the gene matches: 5. CDR3 length: 14 amino acids. The CDR3 reads CASSRLARTYEQYF. In nucleotides, the CDR3 is TGTGCCAGCAGCCGACTAGCGAGAACCTACGAGCAGTACTTC.

This chain connects TRBV11-2 to TRBJ2-1; no reliable D call. Deletions cut 5 bases from V and 6 bases from J, with 11 bases between. The length of the CDR3 is 13 residues. CDR1 and CDR2 from the germline V gene are SGHAT and FQNNGV. CDR3 region: CASSVGLFNEQFF. In nucleotides, the CDR3 is TGTGCCAGCAGCGTAGGTCTCTTCAATGAGCAGTTCTTC.

The chain carries TRBV9 and TRBJ2-2; the match to TRBD2 covers 8 bases. Germline V CDR1 and CDR2: SGDLS, YYNGEE. CDR3 length: 17 residues. V trimming: 4 bases; J trimming: 5 bases; junction bases outside the gene matches: 13. The CDR3 here is CASSLGQRESETGELFF. For the CDR3, the DNA is TGTGCCAGCAGCCTTGGCCAGCGGGAGTCTGAAACCGGGGAGCTGTTTTTT.

The V call is TRBV9, the J call TRBJ2-1; 10 nucleotides align to TRBD2. The CDR3 is 13 amino acids. With V trimmed by 7 bases and J by 6 bases, 4 bases remained unmatched. CDR1 is SGDLS and CDR2 is YYNGEE in the germline V gene. This CDR3 reads CASAGLAVNEQFF. The CDR3 DNA sequence: TGTGCCAGCGCTGGACTAGCGGTCAATGAGCAGTTCTTC.

This clone was counted once. The chain uses TRBV30 and TRBJ1-3, with 8 bases that match TRBD1. The CDR3 runs 15 residues. Trimming at V came to 1 base and at J to 0 bases, leaving 2 bases not matched to a gene. CDR1 is GTSNPN and CDR2 is SVGIG in the germline V gene (reference sequence). The CDR3 is CAWSAGTGSGNTIYF. CDR3 nucleotide sequence: TGTGCCTGGAGTGCCGGGACAGGCTCTGGAAACACCATATATTTT.

The chain joins TRBV6-6 to TRBJ1-1; D possibly corresponds to TRBD1 (6 bases). The CDR3 contains 15 residues. Per the germline V gene, CDR1 is MNHNY and CDR2 is SVGAGI (reference sequence). The V end lost 5 bases, the J end lost 2 bases, and 15 bases lay between the germline ends. CDR3 nucleotides: TGTGCCAGCAGTGCTACTTTGACAGGCAACACTGAAGCTTTCTTT. Amino acids: CASSATLTGNTEAFF.

This clone was detected a few times. The CDR3 DNA is TGTGCCAGGCGACAGGGGGCTAACTATGGCTACACCTTC. This codes for CARRQGANYGYTF. The chain links TRBV2 to TRBJ1-2; 9 nucleotides agree with TRBD1. Germline V gene data show CDR1 as SNHLY and CDR2 as FYNNEI. The V gene end was trimmed by 9 bases and the J gene end by 0 bases; junction bases not matched to a gene: 2. The CDR3 spans 13 residues.

The chain links TRBV10-1 to TRBJ2-3; D call uncertain. Trimming cost V 5 bases and J 4 bases, with 10 bases left between them. Germline V gene lookup returns CDR1 WNHNN and CDR2 SYGVQD (reference sequence). CDR3 length equals 13 residues. The CDR3, as DNA: TGCGCCAGCAGTCGACTCCTCGCAGATACGCAGTATTTT. Amino acid sequence: CASSRLLADTQYF.